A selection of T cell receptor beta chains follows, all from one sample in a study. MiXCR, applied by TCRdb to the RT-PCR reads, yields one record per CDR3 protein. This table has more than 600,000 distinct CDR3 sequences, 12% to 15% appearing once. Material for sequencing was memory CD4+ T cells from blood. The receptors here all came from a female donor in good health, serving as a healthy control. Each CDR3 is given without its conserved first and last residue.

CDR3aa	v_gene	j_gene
ASSQDRQVLGAGTEAF	TRBV4-3	TRBJ1-1
ASSPNTGGAENEQY	TRBV5-1	TRBJ2-7
ASRTDRGGETQY	TRBV5-4	TRBJ2-5
ASSVTNRVWNEQF	TRBV9	TRBJ2-1
ASSIRRDSVGNSPLH	TRBV27	TRBJ1-6
ASSLITTDTQY	TRBV12-3/TRBV12-4	TRBJ2-3
SAQGTSGYTGELF	TRBV20-1	TRBJ2-2
AISSGSDQETQY	TRBV10-3	TRBJ2-5
SARDPSGRHDVDTQY	TRBV20-1	TRBJ2-3
ASSLVPGGGTEAF	TRBV5-1	TRBJ1-1
ASSKTYRGRIDYGYT	TRBV2	TRBJ1-2
ASRMGLAGDEQF	TRBV7-7	TRBJ2-1
ASSVFTGSGSPLH	TRBV12-3/TRBV12-4	TRBJ1-6
ASSQGGARTYEQY	TRBV4-2	TRBJ2-7
ASSPYGGIRGNEQF	TRBV12-3/TRBV12-4	TRBJ2-1
SATTSGRTDTQY	TRBV20-1	TRBJ2-3
ASSFFSGSGGEQY	TRBV7-2	TRBJ2-7
ASKGGQSYEQY	TRBV6-5	TRBJ2-7
ASRLLSGVGELF	TRBV28	TRBJ2-2
TSSSGQLVSGGELF	TRBV7-3	TRBJ2-2
SVDPGTGLLVETQY	TRBV29-1	TRBJ2-5
ASSIKQGTATLH	TRBV19	TRBJ1-6
ASSWNTDNEQF	TRBV7-9	TRBJ2-1
ASSIQGWSETQY	TRBV19	TRBJ2-5
ASSLWTGGYTQY	TRBV7-8	TRBJ2-3
ASSLWDRSYEQY	TRBV5-1	TRBJ2-7
ATQTGTTDTQY	TRBV15	TRBJ2-3
SVGDTGNTIY	TRBV29-1	TRBJ1-3
ASSETGTYNEQF	TRBV11-3	TRBJ2-1
ASREQGNSPLH	TRBV27	TRBJ1-6
ATSRESSGRDTQY	TRBV15	TRBJ2-3
SASGGQSTGELF	TRBV20-1	TRBJ2-2
ASSWTTNYGYT	TRBV11-2	TRBJ1-2
SARAGQLTGELF	TRBV20-1	TRBJ2-2
ASSSELARTGDTQY	TRBV5-1	TRBJ2-3
ASSGQKTSREQF	TRBV6-1	TRBJ2-1
ASSLLTYEQY	TRBV28	TRBJ2-7
ASSTTAFTYEQY	TRBV9	TRBJ2-7
ASSYYEFIGNTGELF	TRBV6-2/TRBV6-3	TRBJ2-2
ASSFRDRSVYEQY	TRBV5-5	TRBJ2-7
ASTPVPGQGTGANVLT	TRBV6-5	TRBJ2-6
SARGERAVGRIVTQY	TRBV20-1	TRBJ2-3
ASSLSAGGADTQY	TRBV27	TRBJ2-3
ASSFRGQSSYNSPLH	TRBV6-2/TRBV6-3	TRBJ1-6
ASSSTGPNEQF	TRBV7-2	TRBJ2-1